The T cell receptor beta chain under discussion was sequenced for a study of T cells after yellow fever vaccination. TCRdb recomputed calls from the 5' RACE reads with MiXCR, one row per CDR3 protein. The sample consists of 300,000 or so distinct CDR3 sequences, roughly 7.5% of them appearing once. The CDR3 is made up of 17 amino acids. V lost 2 bases, J lost 5 bases, and 11 bases stayed unmatched. Germline V gene lookup returns CDR1 MNHEY and CDR2 SVGAGI. The source of this sequence is a young man who received the YFV17D yellow fever vaccine. The specimen was PBMCs, collected 45 days after the first yellow fever vaccination. The chain recombines TRBV6-5 with TRBJ1-5; 8 bases align to TRBD1. CDR3 sequence: CASSYIPRQGNDQPQHF. The DNA for the CDR3 is TGTGCCAGCAGTTACATTCCGAGACAGGGGAACGATCAGCCCCAGCATTTT.